A single sample gave rise to the 13 T cell receptor beta chains below, sequenced in a study of CD8 T cells in Susac syndrome. An input of about 0.45 to 1 ug of RNA was subjected to reverse transcription using random hexamers. Via MiXCR, TCRdb re-called the immunoSEQ multiplex PCR reads, giving one row per CDR3 protein. In the table there are 150,000 to 200,000 distinct CDR3 sequences, 90% to 95% of which are singletons. The sequencing sample was made of CD4+ T cells from PBMCs. These receptor sequences come from a human donor with Susac syndrome.

The chain carries TRBV2 and TRBJ2-2; TRBD1 aligns across 9 bases. The V and J ends lost 3 bases and 0 bases, in that order; junction bases with no gene match: 8. The CDR3 has 18 amino acids. Germline lookup yields CDR1 SNHLY and CDR2 FYNNEI. CDR3 protein: CASSDPPWDRANTGELFF. CDR3 coding DNA: TGTGCCAGCAGTGACCCCCCTTGGGACAGGGCGAACACCGGGGAGCTGTTTTTT.

About this clonotype itself: One end of the junction does not line up with germline, which may come from a read error. J is TRBJ1-2 and V is TRBV5-4, with 8 bases identical to TRBD1. CDR3 size: 13 residues. CDR1 SGHNT and CDR2 YYREEE come from the germline V gene (reference sequence). DNA for the CDR3: TGTGCCAGCAGCAAAGACAGGGGCCCGAGTACCAGCTTC. It codes for CASSKDRGPSTSF.

V usage is TRBV10-2 and J usage is TRBJ2-3; D perhaps matches TRBD1 (7 bases). The CDR3 is 13 residues long. The V gene's germline CDR1 is WSHSY and CDR2 SAAADI. Trimming stripped 8 bases from V and 1 base from J, with 10 bases between. The CDR3 loop reads CASQGGGTDTQYF. CDR3 bases: TGCGCCAGCCAGGGGGGAGGCACAGATACGCAGTATTTT.

The chain links TRBV5-1 to TRBJ1-6; D remains ambiguous. Looked up from germline, CDR1 is SGHRS and CDR2 is YFSETQ. The ends were cut back, 4 bases at V and 10 bases at J, with 12 bases in the middle. CDR3 length: 13 amino acids. CDR3: CASSPSVNSPLHF. The CDR3, as DNA: TGCGCCAGCAGCCCGTCAGTGAACTCACCCCTCCACTTT. The full variable domain, completed using reference TRBV5-1 and TRBJ1-6, is KAGVTQTPRYLIKTRGQQVTLSCSPISGHRSVSWYQQTPGQGLQFLFEYFSETQRNKGNFPGRFSGRQFSNSRSEMNVSTLELGDSALYLCASSPSVNSPLHFGNGTRLTVT.

The V call is TRBV27, the J call TRBJ1-2; D remains unclear. The CDR3 spans 14 residues. Germline V CDR1 and CDR2: MNHEY, SMNVEV (reference sequence). V dropped 5 bases and J dropped 4 bases, with 14 bases sitting between them. Written as DNA, the CDR3 is TGTGCCAGCAGTCCCATGTTCGGGGTCTATGGCTACACCTTC. This sequence encodes CASSPMFGVYGYTF.

The rearrangement links TRBV3-1 to TRBJ1-4, with TRBD1 as a possible D gene (6 bases). Germline values: CDR1 LGHDT, CDR2 YNNKEL (reference sequence). V was clipped by 7 bases and J by 7 bases, with 13 bases between them. The CDR3 is 13 amino acids. For the CDR3, the DNA is TGTGCCAGCACTGTGGGGACAACTGAAAAACTGTTTTTT. As protein: CASTVGTTEKLFF.

The chain carries TRBV20-1 and TRBJ1-1; TRBD1 might be the D (5 bases). CDR1 and CDR2 from the germline V gene are DFQATT and SNEGSKA (reference sequence). This CDR3 is built from 12 residues. V was pared by 5 bases and J by 4 bases, with 11 bases between. CDR3 protein: CSASRGGTEAFF. As DNA, the CDR3 is TGCAGTGCTTCGAGGGGTGGCACTGAAGCTTTCTTT.

The V gene is TRBV5-4, the J gene TRBJ2-5, with 13 bases aligning to TRBD2. CDR1 is SGHNT and CDR2 is YYREEE in the germline V gene (reference sequence). Trimming took 4 bases from V and 10 from J; bases not matched to a gene: 16. CDR3 length equals 17 residues. The CDR3 sequence is CASSLLSGTSGALGQYF. In DNA form, the CDR3 reads TGTGCCAGCAGCCTTCTCTCCGGGACTAGCGGGGCTTTGGGCCAGTACTTC.

The chain recombines TRBV6-6 with TRBJ1-6; D is undetermined. V was clipped by 2 bases and J by 6 bases, with 11 bases between them. Germline V CDR1 and CDR2: MNHNY, SVGAGI (reference sequence). The CDR3 totals 15 residues. Here the CDR3 DNA reads TGTGCCAGCAGTTACCAAACCGGCCGTAATTCACCCCTCCACTTT. It codes for CASSYQTGRNSPLHF.

This rearrangement joins TRBV20-1 to TRBJ2-4, with unresolved D. Germline values: CDR1 DFQATT, CDR2 SNEGSKA (reference sequence). The CDR3 consists of 13 residues. The germline V and J ends were trimmed by 3 bases and 9 bases, with 15 bases remaining between them. The CDR3 region has the DNA TGCAGTGCTAGGTCACAGCCCGAAGGCATTCAGTACTTC. It translates to CSARSQPEGIQYF.

The V and J genes are TRBV30 and TRBJ2-5; 9 nucleotides agree with TRBD1. The CDR3 loop spans 12 amino acids. Germline CDR1 reads GTSNPN; CDR2 reads SVGIG (reference sequence). With 2 bases clipped from V and 5 bases from J, the junction kept 0 bases outside the gene matches. This CDR3 is CAWSTGGETQYF. In DNA form, the CDR3 reads TGTGCCTGGAGTACAGGGGGCGAGACCCAGTACTTC.

The sample holds one count of this clonotype. The chain recombines TRBV19 with TRBJ2-2, with D uncertain. The CDR3 contains 13 residues. Germline assignment: CDR1 LNHDA and CDR2 SQIVND (reference sequence). V was cut by 4 bases and J by 0 bases, with 3 bases left in between. The CDR3 DNA reads as TGTGCCAGTAGTAATCCGAACACCGGGGAGCTGTTTTTT. Translation gives CASSNPNTGELFF.

This chain uses TRBV5-1 with TRBJ2-3; 9 bases are shared with TRBD1. V was clipped by 4 bases and J by 0 bases; unmatched bases: 6. Germline lookup yields CDR1 SGHRS and CDR2 YFSETQ. This CDR3 is 16 amino acids long. The DNA for the CDR3 is TGCGCCAGCAGCGTGTACGGGACAGGGAGCACAGATACGCAGTATTTT. Translated, it gives CASSVYGTGSTDTQYF.